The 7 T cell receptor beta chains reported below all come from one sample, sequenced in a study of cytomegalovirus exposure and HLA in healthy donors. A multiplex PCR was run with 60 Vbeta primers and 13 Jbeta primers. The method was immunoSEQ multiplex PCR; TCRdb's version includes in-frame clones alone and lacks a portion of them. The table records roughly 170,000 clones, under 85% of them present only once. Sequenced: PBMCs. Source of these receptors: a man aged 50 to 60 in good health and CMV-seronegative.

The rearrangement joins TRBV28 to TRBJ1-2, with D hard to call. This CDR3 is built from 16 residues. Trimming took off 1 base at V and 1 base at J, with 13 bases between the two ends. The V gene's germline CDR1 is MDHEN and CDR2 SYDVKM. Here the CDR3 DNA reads TGTGCCAGCAGTTTATTCGAGGGAGGGAGTAACTATGGCTACACCTTC. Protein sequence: CASSLFEGGSNYGYTF.

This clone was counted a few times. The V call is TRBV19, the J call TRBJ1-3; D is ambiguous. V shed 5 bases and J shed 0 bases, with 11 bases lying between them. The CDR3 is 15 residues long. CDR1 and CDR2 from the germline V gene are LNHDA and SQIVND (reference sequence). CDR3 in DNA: TGTGCCAGTAGTGAGAGAGGCCACTCTGGAAACACCATATATTTT. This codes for CASSERGHSGNTIYF.

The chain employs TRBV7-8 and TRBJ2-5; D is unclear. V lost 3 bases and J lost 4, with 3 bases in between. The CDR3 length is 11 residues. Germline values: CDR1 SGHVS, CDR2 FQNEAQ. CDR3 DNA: TGTGCCAGCAGCTTCGTAGAGACCCAGTACTTC. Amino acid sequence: CASSFVETQYF.

As DNA, the CDR3 is TGTGCCAGCAGCTTCGGAGCGGGGGAACGCACAGATACGCAGTATTTT. It is translated as CASSFGAGERTDTQYF. This chain uses TRBV7-9 with TRBJ2-3; 8 bases line up with TRBD2. CDR1 and CDR2 from the germline V gene are SEHNR and FQNEAQ (reference sequence). This CDR3 has 16 amino acids. V lost 3 bases, J lost 1 base, and 6 bases stayed unmatched.

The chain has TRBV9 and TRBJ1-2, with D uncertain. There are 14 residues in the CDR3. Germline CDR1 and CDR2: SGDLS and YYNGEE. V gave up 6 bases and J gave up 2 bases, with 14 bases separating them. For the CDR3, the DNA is TGTGCCAGCACCGCAGTAACGGGAAACTATGGCTACACCTTC. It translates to CASTAVTGNYGYTF.

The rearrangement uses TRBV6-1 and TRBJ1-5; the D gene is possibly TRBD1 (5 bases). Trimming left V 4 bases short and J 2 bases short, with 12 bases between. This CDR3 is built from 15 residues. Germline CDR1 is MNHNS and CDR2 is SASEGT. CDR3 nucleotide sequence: TGTGCCAGCAGTGCGCTTGGAGGGGGCAATCAGCCCCAGCATTTT. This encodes CASSALGGGNQPQHF.

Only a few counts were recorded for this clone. CDR3 sequence (DNA): TGCGCCAGCAGACCCGACAGGGACCTGAACACCGGGGAGCTGTTTTTT. It codes for CASRPDRDLNTGELFF. This rearrangement joins TRBV5-1 to TRBJ2-2, with 7 bases that match TRBD1. This CDR3 is 16 amino acids long. The trim removed 5 bases at V and 1 base at J, leaving 8 bases unmatched. Germline assignment: CDR1 SGHRS and CDR2 YFSETQ.